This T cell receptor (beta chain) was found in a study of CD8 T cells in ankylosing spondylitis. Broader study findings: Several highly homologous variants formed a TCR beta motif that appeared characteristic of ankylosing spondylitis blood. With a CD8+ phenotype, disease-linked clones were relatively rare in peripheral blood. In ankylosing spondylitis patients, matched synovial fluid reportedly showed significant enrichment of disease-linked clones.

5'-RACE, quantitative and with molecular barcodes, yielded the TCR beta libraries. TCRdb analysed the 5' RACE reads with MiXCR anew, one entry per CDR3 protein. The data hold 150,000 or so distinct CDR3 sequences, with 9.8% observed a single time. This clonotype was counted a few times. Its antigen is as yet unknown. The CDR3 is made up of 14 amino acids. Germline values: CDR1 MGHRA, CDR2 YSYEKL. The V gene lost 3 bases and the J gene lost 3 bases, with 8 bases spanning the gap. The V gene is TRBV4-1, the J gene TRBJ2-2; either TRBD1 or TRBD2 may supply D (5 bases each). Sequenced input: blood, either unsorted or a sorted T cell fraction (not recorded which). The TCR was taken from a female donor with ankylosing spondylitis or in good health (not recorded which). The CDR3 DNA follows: TGCGCCAGCAGCCAGAGGGGTCACACCGGGGAGCTGTTTTTT. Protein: CASSQRGHTGELFF.